What follows is one T cell receptor (beta chain) and its context. The template for TCR beta VDJ and CDR3 sequence profiling was genomic DNA. TCRdb re-analysed the reads in MiXCR, keeping a single row per CDR3 protein. Among around 190,000 distinct CDR3 sequences, 60% to 65% were seen once, and the ten largest hold approximately 30%. This specimen comes from a study of CD8+CD57+ T cells in acquired aplastic anemia. There are 12 residues in the CDR3. Trimming stripped 7 bases from V and 8 bases from J, with 12 bases between. Germline-derived CDR1 and CDR2 are SNHLY and FYNNEI. This receptor was identified in a human donor in good health. This rearrangement joins TRBV2 to TRBJ2-1; D remains unclear. Sequenced material: sorted CD4+, CD8+, or CD8+CD57+ T cells (not recorded which) from PBMCs. The CDR3: CASKVRIYEQFF. CDR3 bases: TGTGCCAGCAAGGTCAGGATCTATGAGCAGTTCTTC.